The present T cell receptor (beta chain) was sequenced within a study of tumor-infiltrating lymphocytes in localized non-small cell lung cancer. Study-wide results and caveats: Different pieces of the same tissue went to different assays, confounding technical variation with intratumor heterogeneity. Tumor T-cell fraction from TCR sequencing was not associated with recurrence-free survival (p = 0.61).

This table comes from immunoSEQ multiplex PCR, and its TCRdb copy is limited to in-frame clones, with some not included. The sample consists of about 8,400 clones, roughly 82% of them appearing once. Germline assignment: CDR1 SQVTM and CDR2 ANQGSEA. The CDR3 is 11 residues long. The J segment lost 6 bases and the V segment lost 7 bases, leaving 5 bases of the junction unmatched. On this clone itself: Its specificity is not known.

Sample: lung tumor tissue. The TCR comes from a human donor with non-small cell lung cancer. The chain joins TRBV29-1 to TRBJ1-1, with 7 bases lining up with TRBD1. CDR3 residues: CSGRDSSEAFF. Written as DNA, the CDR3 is TGCAGCGGTAGGGACAGCTCTGAAGCTTTCTTT.